The 20 T cell receptor beta chains reported below all come from one sample, sequenced in a study of T cell responses to AZD1222 COVID-19 vaccine. Using immunoSEQ multiplex PCR, the repertoire was profiled, and TCRdb retains in-frame clones only, with some absent. The data show some 170,000 clones, with about 91% seen just once and roughly 4.4% held by the top ten. Sequenced here: peripheral blood, sampled on day 0 of MenACWY control vaccination. The receptors derive from an adult in good health.

CDR3 nucleotides: TGTGCCAGCAGTCCCTGGAGCACAGATACGCAGTATTTT. Translated: CASSPWSTDTQYF. This sequence joins TRBV28 and TRBJ2-3, with no clear D. Trimming pared 5 bases from V and 0 bases from J, leaving 6 bases between. CDR1 is MDHEN, CDR2 SYDVKM, per germline. This CDR3 comprises 13 residues.

The chain joins TRBV6-8 to TRBJ2-3; TRBD2 agrees at 11 bases. With V trimmed by 10 bases and J by 0 bases, 3 bases remained unmatched. The CDR3 is 14 amino acids. Per the germline V gene, CDR1 is MNHGY and CDR2 is SAAAGT. CDR3 protein: CATIAGGSTDTQYF. The CDR3 nucleotides read TGTGCCACAATAGCGGGAGGGAGCACAGATACGCAGTATTTT.

The chain combines TRBV10-3 with TRBJ1-5; 8 bases map to TRBD1. V shed 11 bases and J 5 bases; nucleotides not matched to a gene: 8. Looked up from germline, CDR1 is ENHRY and CDR2 is SYGVKD. This CDR3 is 13 amino acids long. This CDR3 is CASSGTGDQPQHF. The CDR3 DNA reads TGTGCCTCCTCCGGGACAGGAGATCAGCCCCAGCATTTT.

The chain uses TRBV6-5 and TRBJ1-1, with D perhaps matching TRBD1 (6 bases). The ends were cut back, 0 bases at V and 1 base at J, with 9 bases in the middle. Germline assignment: CDR1 MNHEY and CDR2 SVGAGI. There are 15 residues in the CDR3. The CDR3 DNA is TGTGCCAGCAGTTACTCCCAGGGGACGAACACTGAAGCTTTCTTT. It codes for CASSYSQGTNTEAFF.

The chain employs TRBV4-3 and TRBJ1-6; tentatively, D is TRBD1 (5 bases). Germline loops: CDR1 LGHNA, CDR2 YSLEER. The CDR3 contains 17 residues. V was pared by 0 bases and J by 5 bases, with 14 bases between. The CDR3 nucleotides are TGCGCCAGCAGCCAAGATTTAATGGGACTCAATAATTCACCCCTCCACTTT. It codes for CASSQDLMGLNNSPLHF.

A single count supports this clone. The chain employs TRBV28 and TRBJ1-4; 7 bases line up with TRBD1. Trimming removed 5 bases from V and 7 bases from J; junction bases left unmatched: 10. The V gene's germline CDR1 is MDHEN and CDR2 SYDVKM. CDR3 length: 15 amino acids. The CDR3 DNA reads as TGTGCCAGCAGTCCACAGGGGCGGTATGGTGAAAAACTGTTTTTT. Residues: CASSPQGRYGEKLFF.

This clone appeared once. The V gene is TRBV11-1, the J gene TRBJ2-1; D remains ambiguous. Trimming shortened V by 4 bases and J by 5 bases, and 9 bases separated the two germline ends. CDR1 is SGHAT, CDR2 FQDESV, per germline (reference sequence). This CDR3 contains 13 residues. CDR3 protein: CASSYLRNNEQFF. The CDR3 DNA sequence: TGTGCCAGCAGCTACCTCAGGAACAATGAGCAGTTCTTC.

The rearrangement links TRBV4-2 to TRBJ2-7, with TRBD1 identical over 11 bases. The CDR3 contains 16 residues. V shed 4 bases and J 7 bases; nucleotides not matched to a gene: 12. Germline V gene lookup returns CDR1 LGHNA and CDR2 YNFKEQ. The CDR3 here is CASSPRTGGKLLEQYF. The CDR3 nucleotides are TGTGCCAGCAGCCCTAGGACAGGGGGCAAACTGTTAGAGCAGTACTTC.

This chain connects TRBV27 to TRBJ1-5; tentatively, D is TRBD1 (5 bases). The CDR3 extends over 14 amino acids. Trimming took off 1 base at V and 4 bases at J, with 8 bases between the two ends. Germline V gene data show CDR1 as MNHEY and CDR2 as SMNVEV (reference sequence). The CDR3 loop reads CASSLYRTNQPQHF. The CDR3 DNA sequence: TGTGCCAGCAGTTTATACAGGACAAATCAGCCCCAGCATTTT.

CDR3 DNA sequence: TGTGCCAGCAGTCCGGGACAGGGACACTATGGCTACACCTTC. It is translated as CASSPGQGHYGYTF. The chain is built from TRBV6-5 and TRBJ1-2; 9 bases fit TRBD1. Losses at the gene ends were 5 bases for V and 3 bases for J; bases not matched to a gene: 4. The germline CDR1 and CDR2 sequences are MNHEY and SVGAGI. This CDR3 has 14 residues.

V is TRBV6-2 or TRBV6-3 and J is TRBJ2-1; a weak D match, TRBD2 (6 bases). Germline assignment: CDR1 MNHEY and CDR2 SVGEGT. Trimming removed 6 bases from V and 7 bases from J, with 10 bases in between. The CDR3 is made up of 12 amino acids. CDR3 sequence (DNA): TGTGCCAGCAGCAACGGAGGGAATGAGCAGTTCTTC. Protein sequence: CASSNGGNEQFF.

The rearrangement uses TRBV19 and TRBJ2-7; D might be TRBD1 (5 bases). Trimming cost V 7 bases and J 2 bases, with 18 bases left between them. Germline lookup yields CDR1 LNHDA and CDR2 SQIVND (reference sequence). The CDR3 is 15 residues long. CDR3 residues: CASTNTRQPPYEQYF. DNA of the CDR3: TGTGCCAGTACCAATACGAGACAGCCGCCCTACGAGCAGTACTTC.

The chain recombines TRBV7-9 with TRBJ2-3; tentatively, D is TRBD2 (6 bases). Trimming pared 1 base from V and 5 bases from J, leaving 7 bases between. CDR3 length equals 13 residues. CDR1 is SEHNR, CDR2 FQNEAQ, per germline (reference sequence). CDR3 sequence reads: CASSLGRGDTQYF. The CDR3 nucleotides read TGTGCCAGCAGCTTAGGGAGGGGAGATACGCAGTATTTT.

The gene calls are TRBV7-8 and TRBJ1-1; no clear D gene. CDR1 is SGHVS and CDR2 is FQNEAQ in the germline V gene. The germline V and J ends were trimmed by 3 bases and 1 base, with 6 bases remaining between them. CDR3 size: 13 residues. Here the CDR3 DNA reads TGTGCCAGCAGCTTGGGGAAGAACACTGAAGCTTTCTTT. It translates to CASSLGKNTEAFF.

Worth noting for this clone: At the DNA level, this CDR3 is encoded by other sequences in the same sample as well. The chain is built from TRBV28 and TRBJ1-5, with D possibly being TRBD1 (6 bases). V lost 6 bases to trimming and J lost 3 bases, with 9 bases between them. Germline V gene sequence: CDR1 MDHEN, CDR2 SYDVKM. The CDR3 length is 13 residues. CDR3: CASSRTVNQPQHF. For the CDR3, the DNA is TGTGCCAGCAGCCGGACAGTCAATCAGCCCCAGCATTTT.

On this clone itself: At one end the junction does not follow the germline gene, possibly because of a read error. The CDR3 region is CASSPPDSYAPSF. The CDR3 DNA is TGTGCCAGCTCACCACCGGACAGCTATGCCCCTTCTTTT. The chain links TRBV18 to TRBJ1-1; D possibly corresponds to TRBD1 (6 bases). The CDR3 consists of 13 residues. Germline V CDR1 and CDR2: KGHSH, LQKENI.

The V call is TRBV27, the J call TRBJ2-7; 7 bases map to TRBD2. J lost 1 base, V lost 5 bases, and 11 bases had no gene match. Germline V CDR1 and CDR2: MNHEY, SMNVEV (reference sequence). The CDR3 covers 16 residues. The CDR3 nucleotides are TGTGCCAGCAGTAACCCGGGGAGGGCCGCTTCCTACGAGCAGTACTTC. Translated, it gives CASSNPGRAASYEQYF.

The CDR3 reads CASSLRMTGNGYTF. For the CDR3, the DNA is TGCGCCAGCAGCTTGCGGATGACAGGGAATGGCTACACCTTC. The chain combines TRBV5-1 with TRBJ1-2, with 7 positions matching TRBD1. Per the germline V gene, CDR1 is SGHRS and CDR2 is YFSETQ. Trimming cost V 1 base and J 6 bases; bases outside gene matches: 6. CDR3 length: 14 amino acids.

The V call is TRBV7-2, the J call TRBJ1-4; 9 nucleotides agree with TRBD1. In germline, CDR1 is SGHTA, CDR2 FQGNSA. The CDR3 spans 15 residues. After removal of 5 bases from V and 7 bases from J, the junction contained 8 bases not matched to a gene. CDR3 sequence reads: CASSLLDRGGEKLFF. DNA of the CDR3: TGTGCCAGCAGCCTTCTGGACAGGGGTGGTGAAAAACTGTTTTTT.

The gene calls are TRBV11-2 and TRBJ2-7, with a possible D match to TRBD1 (5 bases). CDR3 length equals 14 residues. The V gene's germline CDR1 is SGHAT and CDR2 FQNNGV. V lost 0 bases to trimming and J lost 1 base, with 7 bases between them. The CDR3 loop reads CASSLEGVSYEQYF. CDR3 sequence (DNA): TGTGCCAGCAGCTTAGAAGGGGTTTCCTACGAGCAGTACTTC.